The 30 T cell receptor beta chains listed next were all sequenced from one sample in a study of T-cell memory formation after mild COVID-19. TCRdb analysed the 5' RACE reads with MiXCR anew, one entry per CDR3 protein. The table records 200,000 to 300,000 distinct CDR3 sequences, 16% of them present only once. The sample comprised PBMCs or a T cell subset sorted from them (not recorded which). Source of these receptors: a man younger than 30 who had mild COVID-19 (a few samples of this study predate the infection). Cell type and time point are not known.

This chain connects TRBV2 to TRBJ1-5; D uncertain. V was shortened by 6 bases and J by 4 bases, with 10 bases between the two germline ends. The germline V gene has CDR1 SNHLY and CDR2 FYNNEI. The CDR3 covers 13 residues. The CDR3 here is CASRTEVNQPQHF. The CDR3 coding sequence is TGTGCCAGCAGGACTGAGGTGAATCAGCCCCAGCATTTT.

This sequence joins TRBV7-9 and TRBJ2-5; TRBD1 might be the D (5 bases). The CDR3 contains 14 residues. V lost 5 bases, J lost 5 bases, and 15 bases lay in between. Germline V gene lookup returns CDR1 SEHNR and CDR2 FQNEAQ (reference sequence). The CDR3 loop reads CASSPKSRVETQYF. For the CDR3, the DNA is TGTGCCAGCAGCCCTAAGAGCAGGGTTGAGACCCAGTACTTC.

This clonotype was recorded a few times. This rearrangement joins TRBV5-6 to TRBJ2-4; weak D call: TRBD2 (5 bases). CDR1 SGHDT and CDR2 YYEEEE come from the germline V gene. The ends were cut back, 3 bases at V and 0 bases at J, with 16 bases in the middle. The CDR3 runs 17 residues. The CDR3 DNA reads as TGTGCCAGCAGCTCCCCTAAGCGGTTTCTAGCCAAAAACATTCAGTACTTC. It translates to CASSSPKRFLAKNIQYF. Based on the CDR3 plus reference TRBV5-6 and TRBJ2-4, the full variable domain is DAGVTQSPTHLIKTRGQQVTLRCSPKSGHDTVSWYQQALGQGPQFIFQYYEEEERQRGNFPDRFSGHQFPNYSSELNVNALLLGDSALYLCASSSPKRFLAKNIQYFGAGTRLSVL.

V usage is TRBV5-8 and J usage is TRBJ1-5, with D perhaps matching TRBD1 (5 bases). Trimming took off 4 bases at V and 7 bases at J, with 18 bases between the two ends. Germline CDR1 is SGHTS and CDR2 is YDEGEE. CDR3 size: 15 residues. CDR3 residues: CASSAKSGWYQPQHF. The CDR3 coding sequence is TGTGCCAGCAGCGCGAAGTCAGGGTGGTACCAGCCCCAGCATTTT.

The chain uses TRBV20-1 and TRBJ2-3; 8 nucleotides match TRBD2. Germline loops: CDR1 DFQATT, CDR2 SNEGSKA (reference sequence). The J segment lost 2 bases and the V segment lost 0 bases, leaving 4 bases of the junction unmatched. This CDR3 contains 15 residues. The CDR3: CSARDLAGLTDTQYF. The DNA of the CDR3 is TGCAGTGCTAGAGATTTAGCGGGGCTCACAGATACGCAGTATTTT.

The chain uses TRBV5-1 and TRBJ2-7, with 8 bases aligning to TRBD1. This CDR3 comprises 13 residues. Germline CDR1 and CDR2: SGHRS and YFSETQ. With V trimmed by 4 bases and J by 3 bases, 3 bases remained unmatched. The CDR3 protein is CASSPTGGYEQYV. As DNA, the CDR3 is TGCGCCAGCAGCCCAACAGGGGGCTACGAGCAGTACGTC.

The chain's CDR3 is CASSPNRDDYGYTF. In DNA, the CDR3 is TGTGCCAGCTCACCGAACAGGGATGACTATGGCTACACCTTC. The V gene is TRBV18, the J gene TRBJ1-2; perhaps TRBD1 as D (6 bases). Germline-derived CDR1 and CDR2 are KGHSH and LQKENI. The CDR3 extends over 14 amino acids. Trimming pared 3 bases from V and 3 bases from J, leaving 11 bases between. The whole variable domain, remainder taken from reference TRBV18 and TRBJ1-2, is NAGVMQNPRHLVRRRGQEARLRCSPMKGHSHVYWYRQLPEEGLKFMVYLQKENIIDESGMPKERFSAEFPKEGPSILRIQQVVRGDSAAYFCASSPNRDDYGYTFGSGTRLTVV.

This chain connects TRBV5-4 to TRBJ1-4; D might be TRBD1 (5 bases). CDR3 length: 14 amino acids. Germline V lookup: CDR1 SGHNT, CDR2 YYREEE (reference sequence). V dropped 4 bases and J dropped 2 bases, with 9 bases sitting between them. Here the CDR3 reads CASSTGRTNEKLFF. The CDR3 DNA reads TGTGCCAGCAGCACGGGACGGACTAATGAAAAACTGTTTTTT.

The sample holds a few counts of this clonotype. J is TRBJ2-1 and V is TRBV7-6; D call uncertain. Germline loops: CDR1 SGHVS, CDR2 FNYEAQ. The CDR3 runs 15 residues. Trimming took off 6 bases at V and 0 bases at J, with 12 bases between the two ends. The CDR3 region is CASSTQQSSYNEQFF. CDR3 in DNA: TGTGCCAGCAGTACTCAGCAAAGCTCCTACAATGAGCAGTTCTTC.

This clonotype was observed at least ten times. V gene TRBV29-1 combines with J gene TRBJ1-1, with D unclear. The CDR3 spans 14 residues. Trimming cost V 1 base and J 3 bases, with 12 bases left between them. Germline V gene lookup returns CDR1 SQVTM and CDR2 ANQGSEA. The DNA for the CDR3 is TGCAGCGTTGAAGGTATGGGATGGGACACTGAAGCTTTCTTT. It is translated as CSVEGMGWDTEAFF.

The CDR3 region is CASSPTGTVMYGYTF. The CDR3 region has the DNA TGTGCCAGCTCACCAACGGGGACAGTCATGTATGGCTACACCTTC. This sequence joins TRBV18 and TRBJ1-2, with 7 bases that match TRBD1. CDR1 and CDR2 from the germline V gene are KGHSH and LQKENI. The CDR3 runs to 15 residues. Trimming at V came to 2 bases and at J to 5 bases, leaving 8 bases not matched to a gene.

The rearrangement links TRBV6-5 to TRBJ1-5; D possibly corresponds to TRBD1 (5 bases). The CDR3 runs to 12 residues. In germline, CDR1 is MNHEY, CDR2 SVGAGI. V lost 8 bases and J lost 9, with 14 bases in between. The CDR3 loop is CASGQGLPPQHF. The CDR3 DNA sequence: TGTGCCAGCGGGCAGGGCCTTCCGCCCCAGCATTTT.

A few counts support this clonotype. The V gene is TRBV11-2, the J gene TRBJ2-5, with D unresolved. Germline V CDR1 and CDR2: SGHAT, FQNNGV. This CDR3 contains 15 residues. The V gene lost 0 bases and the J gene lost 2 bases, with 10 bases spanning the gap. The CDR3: CASSLDGWGQETQYF. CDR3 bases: TGTGCCAGCAGCTTAGATGGGTGGGGTCAAGAGACCCAGTACTTC.

The CDR3 sequence: CASSLRPGQGTEAFF. The CDR3 nucleotides are TGCGCCAGCAGCCTTCGCCCGGGGCAAGGGACTGAAGCTTTCTTT. The chain employs TRBV5-1 and TRBJ1-1; TRBD1 is a possible D gene (5 bases). The CDR3 has 15 amino acids. V gave up 4 bases and J gave up 5 bases, with 18 bases separating them. CDR1 SGHRS and CDR2 YFSETQ come from the germline V gene.

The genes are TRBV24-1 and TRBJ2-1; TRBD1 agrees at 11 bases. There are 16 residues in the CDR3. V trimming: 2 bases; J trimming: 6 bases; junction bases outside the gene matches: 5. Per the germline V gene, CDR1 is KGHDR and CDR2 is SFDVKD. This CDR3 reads CATSDSRTGGFNEQFF. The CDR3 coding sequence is TGTGCCACCAGTGATTCCCGGACAGGGGGCTTCAATGAGCAGTTCTTC.

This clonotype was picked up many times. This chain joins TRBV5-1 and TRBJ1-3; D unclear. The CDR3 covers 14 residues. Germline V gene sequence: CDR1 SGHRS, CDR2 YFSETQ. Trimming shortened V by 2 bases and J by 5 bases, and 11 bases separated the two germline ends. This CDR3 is CASSLFGWRNTIYF. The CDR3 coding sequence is TGCGCCAGCAGCTTATTCGGTTGGAGAAACACCATATATTTT.

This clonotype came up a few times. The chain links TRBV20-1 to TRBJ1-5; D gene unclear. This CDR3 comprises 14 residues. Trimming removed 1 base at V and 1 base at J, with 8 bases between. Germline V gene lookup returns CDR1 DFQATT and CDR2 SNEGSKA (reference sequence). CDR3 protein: CSARVFDSNQPQHF. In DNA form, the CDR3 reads TGCAGTGCTAGAGTGTTCGACAGCAATCAGCCCCAGCATTTT.

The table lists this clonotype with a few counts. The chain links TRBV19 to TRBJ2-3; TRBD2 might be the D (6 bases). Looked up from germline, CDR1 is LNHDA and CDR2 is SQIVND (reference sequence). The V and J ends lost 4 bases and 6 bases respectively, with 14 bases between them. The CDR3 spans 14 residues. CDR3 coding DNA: TGTGCCAGTAGTACACTAGCAACGGCTGATACGCAGTATTTT. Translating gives CASSTLATADTQYF.

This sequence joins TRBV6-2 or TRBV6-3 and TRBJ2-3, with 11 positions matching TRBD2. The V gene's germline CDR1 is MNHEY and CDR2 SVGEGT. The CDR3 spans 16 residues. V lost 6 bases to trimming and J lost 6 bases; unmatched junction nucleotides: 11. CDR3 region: CASRRGTSGVGDTQYF. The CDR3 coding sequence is TGTGCCAGCAGACGCGGGACTAGCGGCGTCGGGGATACGCAGTATTTT.

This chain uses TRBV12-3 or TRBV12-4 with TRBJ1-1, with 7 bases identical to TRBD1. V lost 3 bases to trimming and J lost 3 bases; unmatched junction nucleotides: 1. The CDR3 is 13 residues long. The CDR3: CASSFGTDTEAFF. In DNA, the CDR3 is TGTGCCAGCAGTTTTGGGACAGACACTGAAGCTTTCTTT.

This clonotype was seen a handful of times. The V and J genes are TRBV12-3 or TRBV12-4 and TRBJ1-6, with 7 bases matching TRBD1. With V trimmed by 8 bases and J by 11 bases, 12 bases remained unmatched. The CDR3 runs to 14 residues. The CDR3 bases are TGTGCCAGCGGCCTACGGCAGGGGGGGACACCCCTCCACTTT. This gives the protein CASGLRQGGTPLHF.

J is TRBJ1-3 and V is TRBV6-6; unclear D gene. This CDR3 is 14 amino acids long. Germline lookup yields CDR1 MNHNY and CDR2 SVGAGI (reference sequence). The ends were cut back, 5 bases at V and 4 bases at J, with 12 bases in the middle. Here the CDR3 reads CASSIDLPGNTIYF. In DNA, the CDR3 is TGTGCCAGCAGTATTGATTTGCCAGGAAACACCATATATTTT.

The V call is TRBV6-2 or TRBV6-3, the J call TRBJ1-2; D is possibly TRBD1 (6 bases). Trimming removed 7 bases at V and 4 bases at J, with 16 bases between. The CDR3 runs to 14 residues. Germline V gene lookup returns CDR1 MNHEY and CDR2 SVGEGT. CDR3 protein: CASTDSGQFYGYTF. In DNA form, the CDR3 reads TGTGCCAGCACCGATTCTGGACAGTTCTATGGCTACACCTTC.

In DNA form, the CDR3 reads TGCGCCAGCAGCTTACAGGGGACTAATGAAAAACTGTTTTTT. Translating it yields CASSLQGTNEKLFF. The chain carries TRBV5-1 and TRBJ1-4; 7 bases match TRBD1. The CDR3 is made up of 14 amino acids. Trimming took 2 bases from V and 2 from J; bases not matched to a gene: 0. Germline assignment: CDR1 SGHRS and CDR2 YFSETQ.

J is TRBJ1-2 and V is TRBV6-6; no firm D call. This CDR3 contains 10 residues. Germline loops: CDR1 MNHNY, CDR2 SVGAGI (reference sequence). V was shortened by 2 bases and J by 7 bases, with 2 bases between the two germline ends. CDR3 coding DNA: TGTGCCAGCAGTTACAGTGGCTACACCTTC. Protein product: CASSYSGYTF.

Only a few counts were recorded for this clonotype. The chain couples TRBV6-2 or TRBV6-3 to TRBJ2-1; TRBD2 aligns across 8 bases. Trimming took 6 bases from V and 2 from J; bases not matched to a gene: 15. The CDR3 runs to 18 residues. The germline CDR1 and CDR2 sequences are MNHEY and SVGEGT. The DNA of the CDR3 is TGTGCCAGCAGCCTTAATCGTTTAGCGGGGAGAACCTACAATGAGCAGTTCTTC. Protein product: CASSLNRLAGRTYNEQFF.

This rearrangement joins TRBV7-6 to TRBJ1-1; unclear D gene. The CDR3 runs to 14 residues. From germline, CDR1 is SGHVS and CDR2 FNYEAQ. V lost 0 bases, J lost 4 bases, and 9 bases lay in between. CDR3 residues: CASSLALGLTEAFF. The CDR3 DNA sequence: TGTGCCAGCAGCTTAGCGTTAGGGCTCACTGAAGCTTTCTTT.

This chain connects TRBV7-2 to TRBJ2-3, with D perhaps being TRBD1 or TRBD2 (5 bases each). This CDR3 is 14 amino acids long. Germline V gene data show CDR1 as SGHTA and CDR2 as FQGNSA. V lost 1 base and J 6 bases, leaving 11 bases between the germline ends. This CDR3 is CASSLVLGEDTQYF. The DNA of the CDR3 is TGTGCCAGCAGCTTAGTTTTGGGGGAGGATACGCAGTATTTT. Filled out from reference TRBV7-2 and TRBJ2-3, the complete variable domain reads GAGVSQSPSNKVTEKGKDVELRCDPISGHTALYWYRQSLGQGLEFLIYFQGNSAPDKSGLPSDRFSAERTGGSVSTLTIQRTQQEDSAVYLCASSLVLGEDTQYFGPGTRLTVL.

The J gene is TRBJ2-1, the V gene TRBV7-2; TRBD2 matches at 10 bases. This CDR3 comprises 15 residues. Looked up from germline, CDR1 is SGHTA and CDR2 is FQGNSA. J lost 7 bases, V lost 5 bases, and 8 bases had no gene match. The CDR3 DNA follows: TGTGCCAGCAGCACCGGGACTAGCGCACAAAATGAGCAGTTCTTC. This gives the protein CASSTGTSAQNEQFF.

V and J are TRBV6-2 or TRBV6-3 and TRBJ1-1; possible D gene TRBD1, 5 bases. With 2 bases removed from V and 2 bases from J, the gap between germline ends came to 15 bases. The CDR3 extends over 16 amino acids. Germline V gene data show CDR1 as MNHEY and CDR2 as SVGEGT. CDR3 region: CASSYRKDTFNTEAFF. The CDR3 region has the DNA TGTGCCAGCAGTTACCGGAAGGACACCTTCAACACTGAAGCTTTCTTT.